This T cell receptor beta chain was captured by sequencing in a study of control samples from healthy donors and cancer patients. Repertoires were generated with immunoSEQ multiplex PCR, while TCRdb's copy carries only in-frame clones and drops some. The profile shows over 50,000 clones, roughly 87% of them singletons. The sequencing input was blood. This clonotype was obtained from a man aged 45-60 years in good health.

In DNA form, the CDR3 reads TGTGCCAGCAGCTTCGGGGACACTTCATCAGCCGGGGAGCTGTTTTTT. Protein sequence: CASSFGDTSSAGELFF. The gene calls are TRBV11-3 and TRBJ2-2, with D maybe TRBD1 (6 bases). There are 16 residues in the CDR3. CDR1 is SGHNT, CDR2 YENEEA, per germline. V lost 3 bases to trimming and J lost 6 bases, with 17 bases between them.